This entry lists 28 T cell receptor beta chains sequenced from one sample in a study of blood T cell repertoires in COVID-19. TCRdb's copy holds only in-frame clones and misses some; the assay was immunoSEQ multiplex PCR. In the table there are approximately 170,000 clones, about 88% of which are singletons. Sequenced: peripheral blood. The receptors were gathered from a man aged 25 to 40 with acute or convalescent COVID-19.

This chain connects TRBV4-1 to TRBJ1-2, with 7 nucleotides matching TRBD1. With V trimmed by 8 bases and J by 5 bases, 14 bases remained unmatched. There are 15 residues in the CDR3. Per the germline V gene, CDR1 is MGHRA and CDR2 is YSYEKL. The DNA for the CDR3 is TGCGCCAGCTCCGAGGGGGCAAAGGGGCTGTATGGCTACACCTTC. It yields the protein CASSEGAKGLYGYTF.

The genes are TRBV3-1 (or the pseudogene TRBV3-2) and TRBJ2-5; 8 bases map to TRBD2. Germline values: CDR1 LGHDT, CDR2 YNNKEL (reference sequence). V dropped 3 bases and J dropped 3; count of bases not matched to a gene: 9. The CDR3 length is 16 residues. The CDR3 region is CASSHRGGTTKETQYF. The DNA for the CDR3 is TGTGCCAGCAGCCATCGGGGGGGGACGACAAAAGAGACCCAGTACTTC.

In its sample, this clone was seen once. The chain combines TRBV6-5 with TRBJ1-5; 10 bases are shared with TRBD1. The V gene end was trimmed by 8 bases and the J gene end by 4 bases; junction bases not matched to a gene: 2. The CDR3 is made up of 13 amino acids. Per germline, CDR1 MNHEY and CDR2 SVGAGI. The CDR3 protein is CASQDRGNQPQHF. CDR3 coding DNA: TGTGCCAGCCAGGACAGGGGGAATCAGCCCCAGCATTTT.

The V gene is TRBV28, the J gene TRBJ1-2, with 7 bases identical to TRBD1. The ends lost 6 bases at V and 3 bases at J; junction bases unmatched: 10. This CDR3 has 15 residues. CDR1 and CDR2 (germline): MDHEN, SYDVKM. CDR3 sequence: CASRDPRGADYGYTF. CDR3 in DNA: TGTGCCAGCAGGGACCCCAGGGGGGCGGACTATGGCTACACCTTC.

The chain recombines TRBV20-1 with TRBJ1-2, with unresolved D. Germline V gene lookup returns CDR1 DFQATT and CDR2 SNEGSKA (reference sequence). V was trimmed by 6 bases and J by 2 bases, leaving 7 bases between them. This CDR3 spans 11 amino acids. CDR3 sequence (DNA): TGCAGTGCCGTTCGGAACTATGGCTACACCTTC. Amino acid sequence: CSAVRNYGYTF.

The chain employs TRBV5-4 and TRBJ2-3; tentative D call: TRBD1 (6 bases). Per the germline V gene, CDR1 is SGHNT and CDR2 is YYREEE (reference sequence). This CDR3 is built from 16 residues. The ends were cut back, 4 bases at V and 0 bases at J, with 15 bases in the middle. DNA of the CDR3: TGTGCCAGCAGCCACCCCGGGACACCTAGCACAGATACGCAGTATTTT. Its protein product is CASSHPGTPSTDTQYF.

The rearrangement joins TRBV6-5 to TRBJ2-5; maybe TRBD2 (5 bases). The CDR3 sequence is 15 residues long. The germline V and J ends were trimmed by 0 bases and 2 bases, with 10 bases remaining between them. Per the germline V gene, CDR1 is MNHEY and CDR2 is SVGAGI. In nucleotides, the CDR3 is TGTGCCAGCAGTTACTCGCCAGCGGATCAAGAGACCCAGTACTTC. Encoded protein: CASSYSPADQETQYF.

The V and J genes are TRBV6-6 and TRBJ1-5; D remains unclear. The CDR3 runs to 12 residues. Germline V gene data show CDR1 as MNHNY and CDR2 as SVGAGI (reference sequence). V dropped 4 bases and J dropped 5 bases, with 6 bases sitting between them. This CDR3 reads CASSFQDQPQHF. The CDR3 nucleotides are TGTGCCAGCAGTTTCCAGGATCAGCCCCAGCATTTT.

Here the CDR3 DNA reads TGTGCCAGCGCGATTGAGAATCAGCCCCAGCATTTT. Residues: CASAIENQPQHF. V and J are TRBV7-9 and TRBJ1-5, with D unresolved. The germline V gene encodes CDR1 SEHNR and CDR2 FQNEAQ (reference sequence). V was trimmed by 8 bases and J by 4 bases, leaving 9 bases between them. The CDR3 totals 12 residues.

The chain combines TRBV9 with TRBJ1-6, with D possibly matching TRBD1 (6 bases). The CDR3 totals 14 residues. The germline CDR1 and CDR2 sequences are SGDLS and YYNGEE. The V gene lost 4 bases and the J gene lost 8 bases, with 13 bases spanning the gap. CDR3 protein: CASSKQGSDSPLHF. The CDR3 DNA follows: TGTGCCAGCAGCAAACAGGGATCAGATTCACCCCTCCACTTT.

The gene calls are TRBV27 and TRBJ2-3, with D possibly TRBD1 on 5 matching bases. The CDR3 runs to 15 residues. V was cut by 2 bases and J by 0 bases, with 9 bases left in between. Germline lookup yields CDR1 MNHEY and CDR2 SMNVEV (reference sequence). The CDR3 DNA follows: TGTGCCAGCAGTTTAAGGGGTAGGAGCACAGATACGCAGTATTTT. Protein sequence: CASSLRGRSTDTQYF.

This sequence joins TRBV7-3 and TRBJ2-5; D is unclear. Germline CDR1 is SGHTA and CDR2 is FQGTGA. CDR3 size: 14 residues. Between the trimmed V and J ends, which lost 6 bases and 6 bases, there was a span of 17 bases. The CDR3 loop is CASSPTSDFQTQYF. In DNA form, the CDR3 reads TGTGCCAGCAGTCCCACATCTGACTTTCAGACCCAGTACTTC.

The rearrangement links TRBV3-1 (or the pseudogene TRBV3-2) to TRBJ1-1; 8 positions agree with TRBD1. The germline gives CDR1 LGHDT, CDR2 YNNKEL (reference sequence). The CDR3 is 14 amino acids. Trimming cost V 4 bases and J 4 bases; bases outside gene matches: 5. The CDR3 region is CASSRGQGSTEAFF. The CDR3 DNA follows: TGTGCCAGCAGCCGCGGACAGGGAAGCACTGAAGCTTTCTTT.

The chain combines TRBV29-1 with TRBJ2-1; 9 positions agree with TRBD2. Germline V gives CDR1 SQVTM, CDR2 ANQGSEA. V was clipped by 3 bases and J by 1 base; unmatched bases: 7. This CDR3 has 16 residues. Here the CDR3 reads CSVDQAGGRSYNEQFF. The CDR3 DNA sequence: TGCAGCGTTGACCAAGCGGGGGGCCGGTCCTACAATGAGCAGTTCTTC.

The V gene is TRBV9, the J gene TRBJ2-2; D is perhaps TRBD2 (5 bases). This CDR3 has 14 residues. The V gene lost 3 bases and the J gene lost 5 bases, with 11 bases spanning the gap. Germline V gives CDR1 SGDLS, CDR2 YYNGEE. CDR3 residues: CASSAALATGELFF. CDR3 nucleotide sequence: TGTGCCAGCAGCGCCGCCTTAGCGACCGGGGAGCTGTTTTTT.

This chain connects TRBV19 to TRBJ1-5; D possibly corresponds to TRBD1 (6 bases). This CDR3 has 12 amino acids. Trimming cost V 11 bases and J 5 bases, with 13 bases left between them. The V gene's germline CDR1 is LNHDA and CDR2 SQIVND (reference sequence). Written as DNA, the CDR3 is TGTGCCTCTCGGGACACCTATCAGCCCCAGCATTTT. The encoded protein is CASRDTYQPQHF.

The chain links TRBV4-1 to TRBJ2-1, with 9 bases identical to TRBD2. Looked up from germline, CDR1 is MGHRA and CDR2 is YSYEKL. V shed 0 bases, J shed 8 bases, and the junction held 8 bases outside the gene matches. The length of the CDR3 is 16 residues. This CDR3 is CASSQERGLARDEQFF. As DNA, the CDR3 is TGCGCCAGCAGCCAAGAGAGGGGACTAGCTCGTGATGAGCAGTTCTTC.

This clone was counted a single time. The chain recombines TRBV30 with TRBJ1-1, with a tentative D call TRBD1 (5 bases). CDR1 and CDR2 (germline): GTSNPN, SVGIG (reference sequence). V lost 2 bases to trimming and J lost 1 base, with 14 bases between them. This CDR3 comprises 15 residues. The CDR3 coding sequence is TGTGCCTGGAGTCCCTTCCCAGGGAAGAACACTGAAGCTTTCTTT. This translates into CAWSPFPGKNTEAFF.

This clone has a single count. The genes are TRBV27 and TRBJ2-1; no clear D. Per germline, CDR1 MNHEY and CDR2 SMNVEV (reference sequence). This CDR3 has 14 residues. V was clipped by 4 bases and J by 1 base, with 8 bases between them. CDR3 residues: CASSYEKSYNEQFF. CDR3 DNA: TGTGCCAGCAGTTACGAGAAATCCTACAATGAGCAGTTCTTC.

V is TRBV28 and J is TRBJ2-3; tentative D call: TRBD1 (5 bases). CDR3 length equals 13 residues. V dropped 6 bases and J dropped 3 bases, with 10 bases sitting between them. The germline V gene has CDR1 MDHEN and CDR2 SYDVKM. The CDR3 DNA follows: TGTGCCAGCAGCCTTCAGGGAACAGATACGCAGTATTTT. Encoded protein: CASSLQGTDTQYF. Based on the CDR3 plus reference TRBV28 and TRBJ2-3, the full variable domain is DVKVTQSSRYLVKRTGEKVFLECVQDMDHENMFWYRQDPGLGLRLIYFSYDVKMKEKGDIPEGYSVSREKKERFSLILESASTNQTSMYLCASSLQGTDTQYFGPGTRLTVL.

The V gene is TRBV4-1, the J gene TRBJ1-1; D remains ambiguous. CDR1 is MGHRA and CDR2 is YSYEKL in the germline V gene. This CDR3 region has 14 residues. V was shortened by 0 bases and J by 2 bases, with 7 bases between the two germline ends. CDR3 bases: TGCGCCAGCAGCCAAGATCGGGGAAACACTGAAGCTTTCTTT. Translating it yields CASSQDRGNTEAFF.

The CDR3 DNA is TGTGCCAGCAGCTTATTTCCCGCCGGTCTGTTCTTC. This encodes CASSLFPAGLFF. The V call is TRBV7-9, the J call TRBJ2-1; D ambiguous. Deletions cut 2 bases from V and 15 bases from J, with 14 bases between. This CDR3 is built from 12 residues. Germline V gene sequence: CDR1 SEHNR, CDR2 FQNEAQ (reference sequence).

The V call is TRBV19, the J call TRBJ1-3; possible D gene TRBD1, 6 bases. From germline, CDR1 is LNHDA and CDR2 SQIVND (reference sequence). The V end lost 11 bases, the J end lost 2 bases, and 16 bases lay between the germline ends. The CDR3 is 14 residues long. As DNA, the CDR3 is TGTGCCGTCAAGGATCAGGGGACTGGAAACACCATATATTTT. As protein: CAVKDQGTGNTIYF.

The chain has TRBV5-1 and TRBJ2-7, with 11 bases lining up with TRBD1. Germline CDR1 is SGHRS and CDR2 is YFSETQ. This CDR3 region has 14 residues. The ends lost 0 bases at V and 6 bases at J; junction bases unmatched: 2. Here the CDR3 reads CASSLAGTGGEQYF. In nucleotides, the CDR3 is TGCGCCAGCAGCTTGGCCGGGACAGGGGGCGAGCAGTACTTC.

This chain uses TRBV6-5 with TRBJ1-1; no clear D gene. The germline V gene encodes CDR1 MNHEY and CDR2 SVGAGI. The CDR3 sequence is 11 residues long. Trimming removed 7 bases at V and 4 bases at J, with 7 bases between. The CDR3 here is CASTLGTEAFF. DNA for the CDR3: TGTGCCAGCACCCTAGGCACTGAAGCTTTCTTT.

This chain connects TRBV2 to TRBJ2-7; 10 bases fit TRBD2. CDR3 length: 15 amino acids. The junction had 5 bases not matched to a gene; V was cut back by 1 base and J by 5 bases. CDR1 is SNHLY, CDR2 FYNNEI, per germline. The CDR3 protein is CASSEGASGSDEQYF. The CDR3 DNA sequence: TGTGCCAGCAGTGAAGGGGCTAGCGGGAGTGACGAGCAGTACTTC.

This chain links TRBV6-4 with TRBJ1-6; D is possibly TRBD1 (5 bases). Germline CDR1 reads MRHNA; CDR2 reads SNTAGT. The CDR3 length is 14 residues. V lost 4 bases and J 5 bases, leaving 9 bases between the germline ends. CDR3 in DNA: TGTGCCAGCAGTGTTGACAGCGATAATTCACCCCTCCACTTT. Amino acids: CASSVDSDNSPLHF.

The V gene is TRBV5-5, the J gene TRBJ2-7; no clear D. This CDR3 is built from 13 residues. Germline V gene data show CDR1 as SGHKS and CDR2 as YYEKEE (reference sequence). V lost 0 bases to trimming and J lost 0 bases, with 4 bases between them. Written as DNA, the CDR3 is TGTGCCAGCAGCTTGGGGAGCTCCTACGAGCAGTACTTC. This encodes CASSLGSSYEQYF.